These 30 T cell receptor beta chains originate from one sample sequenced in a study of blood T cell repertoires in COVID-19 (dated by TCRdb to the early 2020s). Library construction relied on the immunoSEQ multiplex PCR assay. TCRdb carries this immuneACCESS record with in-frame sequences only. Its versions omit some clonotypes, under half of them owing to an unresolved V gene in the studies checked, with the rest unexplained. Within this sample are about 270,000 clones, with approximately 80% of them counted one time only. Around 2.9% of the sample rests with the top ten. The sequenced sample was peripheral blood. The source of these receptors is a woman aged 55-69 years with active or convalescent COVID-19.

The chain is built from TRBV7-6 and TRBJ1-4, with 8 bases that match TRBD1. The V segment lost 4 bases and the J segment 6 bases; nucleotides outside the gene matches: 19. CDR1 is SGHVS and CDR2 is FNYEAQ in the germline V gene. The CDR3 is 19 residues long. CDR3 nucleotides: TGTGCCAGCAGCTCCCCGGGAAAGGGGCACAGGGGGTTTCATGAAAAACTGTTTTTT. Amino acids: CASSSPGKGHRGFHEKLFF.

The chain employs TRBV2 and TRBJ1-1; D is uncertain. Germline-derived CDR1 and CDR2 are SNHLY and FYNNEI. V gave up 7 bases and J gave up 11 bases, with 14 bases separating them. The CDR3 is 11 residues long. This CDR3 reads CASMAGKQAFF. CDR3 nucleotides: TGTGCCAGCATGGCGGGAAAGCAGGCTTTCTTT.

The V call is TRBV4-2, the J call TRBJ1-5; D gene ambiguous. CDR1 is LGHNA, CDR2 YNFKEQ, per germline. With 2 bases removed from V and 0 bases from J, the gap between germline ends came to 5 bases. This CDR3 has 14 residues. CDR3 coding DNA: TGTGCCAGCAGCCAACAGAATAGCAATCAGCCCCAGCATTTT. This codes for CASSQQNSNQPQHF.

The genes are TRBV7-2 and TRBJ2-2; 10 bases fit TRBD2. CDR1 is SGHTA, CDR2 FQGNSA, per germline. The CDR3 totals 15 residues. Losses at the gene ends were 2 bases for V and 6 bases for J; bases not matched to a gene: 3. The CDR3 DNA is TGTGCCAGCAGCTTAATACTAGCGGGGTCCGGGGAGCTGTTTTTT. It yields the protein CASSLILAGSGELFF. The whole variable domain, filled in from reference TRBV7-2 and TRBJ2-2, reads GAGVSQSPSNKVTEKGKDVELRCDPISGHTALYWYRQSLGQGLEFLIYFQGNSAPDKSGLPSDRFSAERTGGSVSTLTIQRTQQEDSAVYLCASSLILAGSGELFFGEGSRLTVL.

The CDR3 bases are TGTGCCAGTAGTATAGCTGGCCTACGAGGACTCGGTCAGCCCCAGCATTTT. As protein: CASSIAGLRGLGQPQHF. The rearrangement uses TRBV19 and TRBJ1-5, with D uncertain. CDR1 is LNHDA and CDR2 is SQIVND in the germline V gene (reference sequence). The CDR3 sequence is 17 residues long. The V end lost 1 base, the J end lost 6 bases, and 19 bases lay between the germline ends.

J is TRBJ1-1 and V is TRBV14; D uncertain. The germline gives CDR1 SGHDN, CDR2 FVKESK. V dropped 2 bases and J dropped 0 bases, with 4 bases sitting between them. CDR3 length equals 13 residues. The CDR3 loop reads CASSQSLNTEAFF. The DNA of the CDR3 is TGTGCCAGCAGCCAAAGCTTGAACACTGAAGCTTTCTTT.

The chain links TRBV10-2 to TRBJ1-1; D gene ambiguous. V was trimmed by 0 bases and J by 5 bases, leaving 10 bases between them. This CDR3 is built from 14 residues. CDR1 is WSHSY, CDR2 SAAADI, per germline. The DNA of the CDR3 is TGCGCCAGCAGTGAGTCACGGGGAAGGACTGAAGCTTTCTTT. Translating gives CASSESRGRTEAFF.

J is TRBJ2-4 and V is TRBV2; possibly TRBD1 for D (5 bases). The germline V and J ends were trimmed by 1 base and 6 bases, with 10 bases remaining between them. CDR3 size: 14 residues. In germline, CDR1 is SNHLY, CDR2 FYNNEI. The CDR3 reads CASSEVRGTNIQYF. DNA of the CDR3: TGTGCCAGCAGTGAAGTTAGGGGTACAAACATTCAGTACTTC.

J is TRBJ1-3 and V is TRBV3-1 (or the pseudogene TRBV3-2); tentative D call: TRBD1 (6 bases). CDR3 length: 16 amino acids. Trimming removed 4 bases from V and 0 bases from J, with 13 bases in between. CDR1 is LGHDT, CDR2 YNNKEL, per germline (reference sequence). The CDR3 DNA reads as TGTGCCAGCAGCCGGAGACAGGCGATCTCTGGAAACACCATATATTTT. Protein product: CASSRRQAISGNTIYF.

The chain joins TRBV9 to TRBJ2-5, with D maybe TRBD1 (6 bases). CDR1 SGDLS and CDR2 YYNGEE come from the germline V gene. Trimming stripped 4 bases from V and 1 base from J, with 17 bases between. CDR3 length: 16 amino acids. CDR3 loop: CASSSDAPRGQETQYF. CDR3 DNA: TGTGCCAGCAGCTCCGATGCCCCCAGGGGCCAAGAGACCCAGTACTTC.

The chain employs TRBV27 and TRBJ1-2; tentatively, D is TRBD1 (6 bases). Germline CDR1 reads MNHEY; CDR2 reads SMNVEV (reference sequence). V was cut by 4 bases and J by 4 bases, with 16 bases left in between. This CDR3 has 15 residues. The DNA for the CDR3 is TGTGCCAGCAGTTCCAGGACAGCTCGGGTCTATGGCTACACCTTC. Translation gives CASSSRTARVYGYTF.

The chain links TRBV6-5 to TRBJ1-4, with 8 bases that match TRBD1. The CDR3 sequence is 16 residues long. V shed 0 bases and J 5 bases; nucleotides not matched to a gene: 5. Per the germline V gene, CDR1 is MNHEY and CDR2 is SVGAGI. DNA of the CDR3: TGTGCCAGCAGTTACTCGTTAGGACAGGGAAATGAAAAACTGTTTTTT. Translation gives CASSYSLGQGNEKLFF.

The V gene is TRBV5-1, the J gene TRBJ1-6; D is ambiguous. Germline loops: CDR1 SGHRS, CDR2 YFSETQ. V was cut by 7 bases and J by 5 bases, with 10 bases left in between. This CDR3 region has 13 residues. DNA for the CDR3: TGCGCCAGCGGGGAGGGTCATAATTCACCCCTCCACTTT. Encoded protein: CASGEGHNSPLHF.

A single count supports this clone. The chain recombines TRBV5-8 with TRBJ2-5, with D perhaps matching TRBD2 (5 bases). V was shortened by 1 base and J by 6 bases, with 13 bases between the two germline ends. CDR1 and CDR2 (germline): SGHTS, YDEGEE. The CDR3 is 14 amino acids. The CDR3 loop is CASSLPGETKTQYF. CDR3 in DNA: TGTGCCAGCAGCTTGCCCGGGGAAACGAAGACCCAGTACTTC.

The chain recombines TRBV4-2 with TRBJ2-7; TRBD2 matches at 9 bases. The V gene's germline CDR1 is LGHNA and CDR2 YNFKEQ. CDR3 size: 17 residues. V lost 0 bases and J lost 0; bases outside the gene matches: 6. The CDR3 nucleotides read TGTGCCAGCAGCCAAGATAGGAGCGGGGGGTTCTCCTACGAGCAGTACTTC. As protein: CASSQDRSGGFSYEQYF.

V gene TRBV30 combines with J gene TRBJ1-1, with D possibly matching TRBD1 (5 bases). CDR1 is GTSNPN and CDR2 is SVGIG in the germline V gene (reference sequence). V lost 4 bases and J lost 2, with 17 bases in between. The CDR3 has 15 amino acids. The CDR3: CAWKVTVSANTEAFF. For the CDR3, the DNA is TGTGCCTGGAAAGTGACAGTCTCCGCTAACACTGAAGCTTTCTTT.

The genes are TRBV4-3 and TRBJ2-7; D is perhaps TRBD2 (6 bases). The CDR3 covers 15 residues. V was trimmed by 5 bases and J by 6 bases, leaving 20 bases between them. The germline V gene has CDR1 LGHNA and CDR2 YSLEER. The CDR3 here is CASSEIGLGGGEQYF. For the CDR3, the DNA is TGCGCCAGCAGCGAGATAGGACTGGGAGGTGGCGAGCAGTACTTC.

The chain carries TRBV7-9 and TRBJ1-4, with D perhaps matching TRBD1 (6 bases). The CDR3 is made up of 14 amino acids. V dropped 5 bases and J dropped 5 bases, with 12 bases sitting between them. In germline, CDR1 is SEHNR, CDR2 FQNEAQ (reference sequence). The CDR3 region is CASSPQGRNEKLFF. CDR3 DNA sequence: TGTGCCAGCAGCCCTCAGGGGCGGAATGAAAAACTGTTTTTT.

The rearrangement uses TRBV7-9 and TRBJ1-1, with D unresolved. The V end was cut by 2 bases, the J end by 8 bases, with 15 bases between. This CDR3 has 14 amino acids. Germline CDR1 reads SEHNR; CDR2 reads FQNEAQ (reference sequence). CDR3 DNA sequence: TGTGCCAGCAGCTTAAGAGGGTACCGTAGCGAAGCTTTCTTT. As protein: CASSLRGYRSEAFF.

The chain couples TRBV7-2 to TRBJ1-5; D is unclear. Per germline, CDR1 SGHTA and CDR2 FQGNSA. V was shortened by 0 bases and J by 10 bases, with 10 bases between the two germline ends. The CDR3 covers 13 residues. The CDR3 sequence is CASSLARRQPQHF. The CDR3 DNA sequence: TGTGCCAGCAGCTTAGCGCGCAGGCAACCCCAGCATTTT.

V is TRBV3-1 (or the pseudogene TRBV3-2) and J is TRBJ2-4; 7 positions agree with TRBD2. V lost 4 bases and J lost 7; bases outside the gene matches: 10. The CDR3 runs 15 residues. Germline values: CDR1 LGHDT, CDR2 YNNKEL (reference sequence). The CDR3 is CASSRAEWRGNIQYF. The CDR3, as DNA: TGTGCCAGCAGCCGGGCCGAATGGCGGGGGAACATTCAGTACTTC.

This clone was seen only a few times. CDR3 bases: TGTGCCAGTACGTACAGGACAGGCAACACCGGGGAGCTGTTTTTT. This translates into CASTYRTGNTGELFF. V usage is TRBV2 and J usage is TRBJ2-2; 7 positions agree with TRBD1. Trimming cost V 9 bases and J 2 bases; bases outside gene matches: 9. Germline V gene data show CDR1 as SNHLY and CDR2 as FYNNEI. CDR3 length: 15 amino acids.

J is TRBJ2-1 and V is TRBV5-6; D remains ambiguous. The CDR3 runs to 14 residues. Germline-derived CDR1 and CDR2 are SGHDT and YYEEEE. V lost 6 bases to trimming and J lost 4 bases, with 14 bases between them. This chain's CDR3 is CASTPTYLYNEQFF. The CDR3 bases are TGTGCCAGCACCCCCACCTATCTATACAATGAGCAGTTCTTC. Together with reference TRBV5-6 and TRBJ2-1, the CDR3 gives the full variable domain: DAGVTQSPTHLIKTRGQQVTLRCSPKSGHDTVSWYQQALGQGPQFIFQYYEEEERQRGNFPDRFSGHQFPNYSSELNVNALLLGDSALYLCASTPTYLYNEQFFGPGTRLTVL.

J is TRBJ2-7 and V is TRBV20-1; D gene uncertain. The CDR3 is 10 amino acids. CDR1 and CDR2 from the germline V gene are DFQATT and SNEGSKA (reference sequence). V was pared by 5 bases and J by 3 bases, with 5 bases between. This chain's CDR3 is CSAGLYEQYF. The CDR3 DNA is TGCAGTGCTGGCCTCTACGAGCAGTACTTC.

The V gene is TRBV19, the J gene TRBJ1-1, with D tentatively TRBD1 (5 bases). Trimming left V 3 bases short and J 2 bases short, with 13 bases between. Germline V CDR1 and CDR2: LNHDA, SQIVND (reference sequence). The CDR3 consists of 15 residues. CDR3 in DNA: TGTGCCAGTAGTATGGGACTCCTTATCAACACTGAAGCTTTCTTT. This encodes CASSMGLLINTEAFF.

Only a few counts were recorded for this clone. The chain has TRBV13 and TRBJ2-5, with 12 nucleotides matching TRBD2. CDR3 length equals 18 residues. Looked up from germline, CDR1 is PRHDT and CDR2 is FYEKMQ (reference sequence). The ends lost 2 bases at V and 1 base at J; junction bases unmatched: 8. The DNA for the CDR3 is TGTGCCAGCAGCTTATGGACTTGGACTAGCGGGGCCCAAGAGACCCAGTACTTC. Amino acids: CASSLWTWTSGAQETQYF.

This clone was picked up a small number of times. J is TRBJ1-3 and V is TRBV12-3 or TRBV12-4, with D unresolved. The V and J ends lost 6 bases and 0 bases respectively, with 6 bases between them. CDR3 length: 13 residues. CDR3 bases: TGTGCCAGCAGGCGCATCTCTGGAAACACCATATATTTT. It specifies CASRRISGNTIYF.

The chain is built from TRBV3-1 (or the pseudogene TRBV3-2) and TRBJ2-5; D is perhaps TRBD1 (6 bases). This CDR3 has 14 residues. Germline values: CDR1 LGHDT, CDR2 YNNKEL (reference sequence). V lost 1 base to trimming and J lost 4 bases, with 10 bases between them. The CDR3 loop reads CASSQVRGAETQYF. The DNA of the CDR3 is TGTGCCAGCAGCCAAGTCAGGGGCGCAGAGACCCAGTACTTC.

The CDR3 region has the DNA TGTGCCAGCAGTGATGCGATATCGGGTGCAATGAACACTGAAGCTTTCTTT. It is translated as CASSDAISGAMNTEAFF. This sequence joins TRBV2 and TRBJ1-1, with unresolved D. V dropped 3 bases and J dropped 0 bases, with 17 bases sitting between them. CDR1 and CDR2 from the germline V gene are SNHLY and FYNNEI. This CDR3 is built from 17 residues.

The chain is built from TRBV7-2 and TRBJ2-3, with 13 bases aligning to TRBD2. Germline lookup yields CDR1 SGHTA and CDR2 FQGNSA. The trim removed 5 bases at V and 0 bases at J, leaving 11 bases unmatched. The CDR3 loop spans 19 amino acids. The DNA for the CDR3 is TGTGCCAGCAGCGAAAGGACTAGCGGGGGATTCCTTAGCACAGATACGCAGTATTTT. It specifies CASSERTSGGFLSTDTQYF.